This is a list of T cell receptor beta chains from one sample in a study of T cell responses to AZD1222 COVID-19 vaccine. This table comes from immunoSEQ multiplex PCR, and its TCRdb copy is limited to in-frame clones, with some not included. The table includes about 17,000 clones, about four fifths detected once. This specimen consisted of peripheral blood, obtained 28 days after the second AZD1222 dose. The source of these receptors is an adult who received the AZD1222 COVID-19 vaccine. Both conserved end residues are part of each CDR3. D genes are given only for firm matches. Expanded clones are given a class, and other clones once, few, many or no size at all.

j_call d_call clone_size v_call cdr3_nt cdr3_aa
TRBJ1-2 TRBD1 . TRBV28 TGTGCCAGCAACCCCCCGGGACAGGGTGATGGCTACACCTTC CASNPPGQGDGYTF
TRBJ2-1 TRBD2 . TRBV7-3 TGTGCCAGCAGCTTAAAGTCTAGCGGGGGGTACAATGAGCAGTTCTTC CASSLKSSGGYNEQFF
TRBJ1-6 . once TRBV6-8 TGTGCCAGCACCCGTTGGGGCTGGGCCTATAATTCACCCCTCCACTTT CASTRWGWAYNSPLHF
TRBJ1-1 . . TRBV19 TGTGCCAGTAGTATTTCAAGGACTGAAGCTTTCTTT CASSISRTEAFF
TRBJ1-4 TRBD1 . TRBV10-3 TGTGCCATCAGTGAGTCCGGGACAGGCGAAAAACTGTTTTTT CAISESGTGEKLFF
TRBJ1-1 . . TRBV6-2/TRBV6-3 TGTGCCAGCAGTTACCCCGCCGGCGGGACTGAAGCTTTCTTT CASSYPAGGTEAFF
TRBJ1-1 . . TRBV4-3 TGCGCCAGCAGCCCTACATTGAACACTGAAGCTTTCTTT CASSPTLNTEAFF
TRBJ1-5 . . TRBV6-2/TRBV6-3 TGTGCCAGCAGCCCTTGGGACGGTAATCAGCCCCAGCATTTT CASSPWDGNQPQHF
TRBJ2-7 . few TRBV5-6 TGTGCCAGCAGCTTGAATCCGAACTACGAGCAGTACTTC CASSLNPNYEQYF
TRBJ2-7 TRBD1 . TRBV30 TGTGCCTGGACGATAGGGACAGGCCCCTACGAGCAGTACTTC CAWTIGTGPYEQYF
TRBJ2-7 . . TRBV24-1 TGTGCCACCAGTGATGCACATATGACGCCCAACGAGCAGTACTTC CATSDAHMTPNEQYF
TRBJ2-7 . . TRBV7-2 TGTGCCAGCAGCTCCCGACAGGCCTCCTACGAGCAGTACTTC CASSSRQASYEQYF
TRBJ2-1 . . TRBV2 TGTGCCAGCGGCCCCATGCGTGAGCAGTTCTTC CASGPMREQFF
TRBJ2-1 TRBD2 . TRBV12-3/TRBV12-4 TGTGCCACCGCTATGGGAGGGAACAATGAGCAGTTCTTC CATAMGGNNEQFF
TRBJ1-5 . few TRBV7-2 TGTGCCAGCAGCCAACACTCCTCAGGGCAGCCCCAGCATTTT CASSQHSSGQPQHF
TRBJ1-2 . . TRBV24-1 TGTGCCACCAGTGACCATGATGGCTATGGCTACACCTTC CATSDHDGYGYTF
TRBJ1-6 TRBD1 few TRBV30 TGTGCCTGGAGTGGTTTTAGGGAGTGGGAAACAGGGGGCTGGGATTCACCCCTCCACTTT CAWSGFREWETGGWDSPLHF